This entry concerns a single T cell receptor (beta chain). Antigen: not known. The data originate from a study of post-analysis software for immune sequencing data. Carried by the TCR beta cDNA libraries were unique molecular identifiers. From around 0.96 to 9.9 million T cells, roughly 0.5 million cDNA molecules were obtained. One entry per CDR3 protein results from TCRdb running MiXCR on the PCR reads. The sample carries hundreds of thousands of distinct CDR3 sequences, 30% recorded once. Whole-study findings and limits: Normalized Chao1 diversity was significantly lower in multiple sclerosis patients than in controls. The five TRBV segments detected at higher frequency in patients than in controls included TRBV5-6, TRBV5-1 and TRBV20-1.

The CDR3 contains 15 residues. With V trimmed by 4 bases and J by 9 bases, 7 bases remained unmatched. Germline-derived CDR1 and CDR2 are LGHDT and YNNKEL (reference sequence). The receptor comes from a girl under 18 with multiple sclerosis. J is TRBJ1-6 and V is TRBV3-1, with 9 bases lining up with TRBD1. The sequenced sample consisted of blood. The CDR3 coding sequence is TGTGCCAGCAGCCGGGGGGTGGACAGGGGTTCACCCCTCCACTTT. Translated, it gives CASSRGVDRGSPLHF.